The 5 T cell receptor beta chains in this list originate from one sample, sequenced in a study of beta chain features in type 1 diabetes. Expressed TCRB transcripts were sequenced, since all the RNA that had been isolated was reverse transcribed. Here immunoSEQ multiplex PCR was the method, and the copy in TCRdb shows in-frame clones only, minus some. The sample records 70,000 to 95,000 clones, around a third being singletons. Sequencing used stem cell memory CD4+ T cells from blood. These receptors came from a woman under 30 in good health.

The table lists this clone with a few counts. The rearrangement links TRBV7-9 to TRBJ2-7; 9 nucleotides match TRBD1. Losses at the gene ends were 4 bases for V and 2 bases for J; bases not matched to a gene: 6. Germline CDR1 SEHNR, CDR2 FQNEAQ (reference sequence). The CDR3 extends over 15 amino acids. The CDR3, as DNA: TGTGCCAGCAGCTGGCCGGGACAGGGAACCTACGAGCAGTACTTC. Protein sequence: CASSWPGQGTYEQYF.

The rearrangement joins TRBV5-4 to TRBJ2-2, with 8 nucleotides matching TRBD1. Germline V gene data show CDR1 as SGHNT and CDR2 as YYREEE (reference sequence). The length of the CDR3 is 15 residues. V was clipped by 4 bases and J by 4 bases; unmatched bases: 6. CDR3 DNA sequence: TGTGCCAGCAGCCCCGGGACAGGCATCACCGGGGAGCTGTTTTTT. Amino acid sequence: CASSPGTGITGELFF.

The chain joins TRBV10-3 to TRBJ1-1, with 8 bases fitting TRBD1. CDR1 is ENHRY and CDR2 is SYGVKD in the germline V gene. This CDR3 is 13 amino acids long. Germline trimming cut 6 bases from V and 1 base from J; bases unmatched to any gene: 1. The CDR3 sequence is CAISGQGNTEAFF. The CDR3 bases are TGTGCCATCAGCGGACAGGGGAACACTGAAGCTTTCTTT.

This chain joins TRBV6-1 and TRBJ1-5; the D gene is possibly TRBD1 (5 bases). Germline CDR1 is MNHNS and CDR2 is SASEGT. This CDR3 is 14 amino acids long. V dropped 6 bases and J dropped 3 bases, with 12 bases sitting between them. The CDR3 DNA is TGTGCCAGCAGCGACAGCATCTCCAATCAGCCCCAGCATTTT. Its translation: CASSDSISNQPQHF.

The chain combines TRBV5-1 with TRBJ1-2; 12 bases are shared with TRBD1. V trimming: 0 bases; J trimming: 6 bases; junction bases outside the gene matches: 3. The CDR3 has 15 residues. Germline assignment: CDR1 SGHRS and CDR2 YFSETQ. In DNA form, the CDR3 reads TGCGCCAGCAGCTTGGGAGGGACAGGGGGCGATGGCTACACCTTC. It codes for CASSLGGTGGDGYTF.